One and the same sample provided the 18 T cell receptor beta chains below, sequenced in a study of OX40 agonist ivuxolimab in advanced cancers. Measured with immunoSEQ multiplex PCR; TCRdb has only the in-frame clones, and not every one. The data contain 60,000 or so clones, approximately 80% of them singletons. The specimen comprised CD4+ or CD8+ T cells sorted from blood, sampled in a trial of the OX40 agonist ivuxolimab. These receptors all stem from an adult with an advanced solid tumor such as melanoma, head and neck, liver or kidney cancer.

In the case of this clone: One end of the junction fails to match germline, which may point to a read error. CDR3 amino acids: CASSPSLITDTQYF. The CDR3 region has the DNA TGTGCTAGCAGCCCGTCCCTAATCACAGATACGCAGTATTTT. This sequence joins TRBV7-7 and TRBJ2-3; D is unclear. Germline-derived CDR1 and CDR2 are SSHAT and FNYEAQ (reference sequence). This CDR3 is 14 amino acids long. The entire variable domain, with the rest obtained from reference TRBV7-7 and TRBJ2-3, is as follows: GAGVSQSPRYKVTKRGQDVTLRCDPISSHATLYWYQQALGQGPEFLTYFNYEAQPDKSGLPSDRFSAERPEGSISTLTIQRTEQRDSAMYRCASSPSLITDTQYFGPGTRLTVL.

This chain connects TRBV2 to TRBJ1-3; D unresolved. Trimming took 6 bases from V and 0 from J, leaving 9 bases between them. CDR3 length: 14 amino acids. Germline assignment: CDR1 SNHLY and CDR2 FYNNEI. CDR3 DNA sequence: TGTGCCAGCAGGATAGAGGTCTCTGGAAACACCATATATTTT. Amino acids: CASRIEVSGNTIYF.

CDR3 DNA sequence: TGTGCCAGCAGCTTAGTTGCGGTGCGGACCACAGATACGCAGTATTTT. As protein: CASSLVAVRTTDTQYF. The chain is built from TRBV7-2 and TRBJ2-3; D is unresolved. Germline CDR1 and CDR2: SGHTA and FQGNSA. The CDR3 extends over 16 amino acids. V lost 1 base, J lost 2 bases, and 13 bases lay in between.

The chain joins TRBV7-2 to TRBJ2-1; a weak D match, TRBD1 (5 bases). CDR3 length: 11 amino acids. The V end was cut by 6 bases, the J end by 9 bases, with 9 bases between. Germline V gene data show CDR1 as SGHTA and CDR2 as FQGNSA. The CDR3: CASSRRGEQFF. CDR3 bases: TGTGCCAGCAGTCGTAGGGGTGAGCAGTTCTTC.

CDR3: CASSADGDYGYTF. Written as DNA, the CDR3 is TGTGCCAGCAGCGCGGACGGAGACTATGGCTACACCTTC. The genes are TRBV5-4 and TRBJ1-2; D gene unclear. The CDR3 contains 13 residues. V lost 4 bases, J lost 3 bases, and 10 bases lay in between. Germline V gene sequence: CDR1 SGHNT, CDR2 YYREEE (reference sequence).

This chain connects TRBV7-3 to TRBJ2-5; D is possibly TRBD1 or TRBD2 (6 bases each). The CDR3 loop spans 16 amino acids. V was cut by 5 bases and J by 5 bases, with 21 bases left in between. Germline values: CDR1 SGHTA, CDR2 FQGTGA. The CDR3 is CASSLLGTGAGETQYF. CDR3 bases: TGTGCCAGCAGCCTCCTGGGCACGGGGGCCGGGGAGACCCAGTACTTC. The full variable domain, its missing parts supplied by reference TRBV7-3 and TRBJ2-5, is GAGVSQTPSNKVTEKGKYVELRCDPISGHTALYWYRQSLGQGPEFLIYFQGTGAADDSGLPNDRFFAVRPEGSVSTLKIQRTERGDSAVYLCASSLLGTGAGETQYFGPGTRLLVL.

This rearrangement joins TRBV5-4 to TRBJ2-1; TRBD2 aligns across 9 bases. The V gene end was trimmed by 9 bases and the J gene end by 2 bases; junction bases not matched to a gene: 6. This CDR3 region has 14 residues. Germline V CDR1 and CDR2: SGHNT, YYREEE (reference sequence). The CDR3 nucleotides are TGTGCCACCCAAGCGGGAGGCGCCTACAATGAGCAGTTCTTC. Its translation is CATQAGGAYNEQFF.

This chain joins TRBV28 and TRBJ2-7; a possible D gene is TRBD1 (6 bases). Germline CDR1 is MDHEN and CDR2 is SYDVKM. The CDR3 runs to 15 residues. V lost 7 bases and J 2 bases, leaving 18 bases between the germline ends. The DNA for the CDR3 is TGTGCCAGCACCTTTACCGGGACACCTCCCTACGAGCAGTACTTC. Translation gives CASTFTGTPPYEQYF. The variable domain in full, with the rest retrieved from reference TRBV28 and TRBJ2-7, is DVKVTQSSRYLVKRTGEKVFLECVQDMDHENMFWYRQDPGLGLRLIYFSYDVKMKEKGDIPEGYSVSREKKERFSLILESASTNQTSMYLCASTFTGTPPYEQYFGPGTRLTVT.

V usage is TRBV5-1 and J usage is TRBJ2-1; D is unclear. V lost 4 bases and J lost 4, with 3 bases in between. Germline CDR1 and CDR2: SGHRS and YFSETQ. This CDR3 contains 11 residues. The CDR3 protein is CASSLYNEQFF. In DNA, the CDR3 is TGCGCCAGCAGCCTATACAATGAGCAGTTCTTC. Full variable domain (missing parts from reference TRBV5-1 and TRBJ2-1): KAGVTQTPRYLIKTRGQQVTLSCSPISGHRSVSWYQQTPGQGLQFLFEYFSETQRNKGNFPGRFSGRQFSNSRSEMNVSTLELGDSALYLCASSLYNEQFFGPGTRLTVL.

The genes are TRBV9 and TRBJ2-1, with D uncertain. CDR1 is SGDLS, CDR2 YYNGEE, per germline. Between the trimmed V and J ends, which lost 4 bases and 6 bases, there was a span of 14 bases. CDR3 length: 14 residues. The CDR3 DNA sequence: TGTGCCAGCAGCCCCCAGACGGCCCCCAATGAGCAGTTCTTC. It is translated as CASSPQTAPNEQFF.

CDR3 bases: TGTGCCAGCAGCTTAGACACTAACTATGGCTACACCTTC. Residues: CASSLDTNYGYTF. This chain uses TRBV7-2 with TRBJ1-2; D is unclear. Trimming stripped 1 base from V and 0 bases from J, with 3 bases between. From germline, CDR1 is SGHTA and CDR2 FQGNSA. This CDR3 is 13 amino acids long.

This chain uses TRBV19 with TRBJ1-2, with no clear D. Trimming cost V 3 bases and J 1 base, with 6 bases left between them. Germline V CDR1 and CDR2: LNHDA, SQIVND (reference sequence). There are 13 residues in the CDR3. CDR3 coding DNA: TGTGCCAGTAGTATGGACGTTAACTATGGCTACACCTTC. As protein: CASSMDVNYGYTF.

This clone has a handful of counts. The chain uses TRBV28 and TRBJ1-4; D is possibly TRBD1 (6 bases). Germline V CDR1 and CDR2: MDHEN, SYDVKM. Trimming took 3 bases from V and 5 from J, leaving 16 bases between them. This CDR3 has 16 amino acids. The CDR3: CASSLRGAASNEKLFF. CDR3 DNA sequence: TGTGCCAGCAGTTTGAGGGGGGCAGCTTCCAATGAAAAACTGTTTTTT.

The V call is TRBV30, the J call TRBJ1-2; D call uncertain. Deletions cut 0 bases from V and 4 bases from J, with 12 bases between. The V gene's germline CDR1 is GTSNPN and CDR2 SVGIG (reference sequence). The CDR3 is 14 amino acids. The CDR3 spells CAWSVLAGGYGYTF. The CDR3 DNA is TGTGCCTGGAGTGTACTGGCGGGTGGCTATGGCTACACCTTC. Variable domain in full (rest from reference TRBV30 and TRBJ1-2): SQTIHQWPATLVQPVGSPLSLECTVEGTSNPNLYWYRQAAGRGLQLLFYSVGIGQISSEVPQNLSASRPQDRQFILSSKKLLLSDSGFYLCAWSVLAGGYGYTFGSGTRLTVV.

V is TRBV1 and J is TRBJ2-3. TRBV1 is annotated as a pseudogene. CDR3 size: 14 residues. The CDR3 DNA reads as TGCACCAGCAGTCAGGACCGCCGCACAGATACGCAGTATTTT. This sequence encodes CTSSQDRRTDTQYF.

A remark on this clone: Within the sample, other DNA sequences also encode this same CDR3. The chain uses TRBV4-1 and TRBJ2-7; 9 bases map to TRBD2. This CDR3 contains 18 residues. V lost 0 bases to trimming and J lost 4 bases; unmatched junction nucleotides: 13. Germline V gene lookup returns CDR1 MGHRA and CDR2 YSYEKL. The CDR3 reads CASSQDQGRPGLAYEQYF. In DNA, the CDR3 is TGCGCCAGCAGCCAAGATCAAGGACGTCCGGGACTAGCTTACGAGCAGTACTTC.

V gene TRBV5-1 combines with J gene TRBJ1-5; D may be TRBD1 (6 bases). This CDR3 has 15 amino acids. Germline V CDR1 and CDR2: SGHRS, YFSETQ. Trimming pared 0 bases from V and 3 bases from J, leaving 10 bases between. In DNA form, the CDR3 reads TGCGCCAGCAGCTTGGACGCAGGGGACAATCAGCCCCAGCATTTT. Its protein product is CASSLDAGDNQPQHF.

This clone occurred a few times. The CDR3 protein is CASSPGTRGSPGELFF. The CDR3 nucleotides are TGTGCCAGCAGCCCTGGGACTAGGGGCTCACCCGGGGAGCTGTTTTTT. The rearrangement joins TRBV9 to TRBJ2-2, with TRBD2 matching over 8 bases. J was trimmed by 6 bases and V by 4 bases; bases with no gene match: 11. This CDR3 region has 16 residues. Germline V gene sequence: CDR1 SGDLS, CDR2 YYNGEE.